This T cell receptor (beta chain) stems from a study of T cells in Graves' hyperthyroidism and ophthalmopathy. V shed 5 bases and J shed 3 bases, with 13 bases lying between them. CDR3 length: 14 residues. Germline V gene lookup returns CDR1 SEHNR and CDR2 FQNEAQ (reference sequence). Amplification yielded TCR beta CDR3 regions, with RNA transcripts as the source. First-round RT-PCR targeting the TCR CDR3 was performed with the HTBI primer set. Each CDR3 protein gets one entry after TCRdb re-called the multiplex PCR reads with MiXCR. Found here are 480,000 or so distinct CDR3 sequences, roughly 45% of them singletons; the top ten hold about 40%.

The sequencing sample was made of peripheral blood or thyroid tissue (not recorded which). This receptor was identified in an adult woman with Graves' disease, either hyperthyroidism or ophthalmopathy (not recorded which). The chain has TRBV7-9 and TRBJ1-1; no reliable D call. Written as DNA, the CDR3 is TGTGCCAGCAGCCCCCATTTGGGAGACACTGAAGCTTTCTTT. Its translation: CASSPHLGDTEAFF.